The rows below give T cell receptor beta chains drawn from one sample of a study of radiation and T cells in renal cell carcinoma. The table came from immunoSEQ multiplex PCR; TCRdb's copy has only in-frame clones and leaves some out. This sample has 140,000 to 150,000 clones, with about 85% found just once. This specimen was blood, taken from a patient whose treatment included radiotherapy and nephrectomy. The origin of the receptors is a woman in her 70s with renal cell carcinoma. CDR3s include the opening cysteine and the closing phenylalanine or tryptophan. D genes are given only for firm matches. For some rows the clone size is stated as once, few or many, or as a class when expanded; others skip it.

TGTGCCACCAGCAGACCCAAACAGGGTTTAAGTTGGGATGAGCAGTTCTTC CATSRPKQGLSWDEQFF . TRBJ2-1 . TRBV15
TGTGCCAGCAGCTGGGACAGGGGGGTCTACGAGCAGTACTTC CASSWDRGVYEQYF once TRBJ2-7 TRBD1 TRBV5-6
TGTGCCAGTAGTCCGGACGGGAACACCGGGGAGCTGTTTTTT CASSPDGNTGELFF . TRBJ2-2 . TRBV19
TGTGCCAGCAGCTTAACCCCCCGACTAGCGGGAGACAATGAGCAGTTCTTC CASSLTPRLAGDNEQFF . TRBJ2-1 TRBD2 TRBV7-2
TGCGCCAGCAGCCACCAGTTAAGTGGAGCTTTCTTT CASSHQLSGAFF . TRBJ1-1 . TRBV4-1
TGTGCCAGCAGCTTCCCGGCCAAGAATTCACCCCTCCACTTT CASSFPAKNSPLHF . TRBJ1-6 . TRBV7-9
TGTGCCAGCAGCTTAACGGGTGGTGGCAATCAGCCCCAGCATTTT CASSLTGGGNQPQHF . TRBJ1-5 . TRBV7-6
TGTGCCAGCAGTTTTTCCCTCCGTTACAATCAGCCCCAGCATTTT CASSFSLRYNQPQHF . TRBJ1-5 . TRBV28
TGTGCCAGCAGCTTCGGGCTAGCGGGGGGGCGGAGTGAGCAGTTCTTC CASSFGLAGGRSEQFF . TRBJ2-1 TRBD2 TRBV7-9
TGTGCCATCAGTGAGGGCCAGGACAATCAGCCCCAGCATTTT CAISEGQDNQPQHF . TRBJ1-5 . TRBV10-3
TGTGCCAGCAGCCCGAAGGACGCCAATGAGCAGTTCTTC CASSPKDANEQFF . TRBJ2-1 . TRBV7-3
TGTGCCAGTAGTATGGGACCGACCGGGGAGCTGTTTTTT CASSMGPTGELFF . TRBJ2-2 . TRBV19
TGTGCCAGCAGCCAAGGGAGACAGGGGGCAGGCATGACTGAAGCTTTCTTT CASSQGRQGAGMTEAFF . TRBJ1-1 TRBD1 TRBV4-2
TGTGCCAGCAGTGAAATGTCAGGCAATCAGCCCCAGCATTTT CASSEMSGNQPQHF . TRBJ1-5 . TRBV25-1
TGTGCCAGCAGCCGAAGCGGGGGGGCAAGCACAGATACGCAGTATTTT CASSRSGGASTDTQYF . TRBJ2-3 TRBD2 TRBV6-6
TGTGCCAGCAAACGACAAGGACGATCCGGGGATGAGCAGTTCTTC CASKRQGRSGDEQFF . TRBJ2-1 . TRBV6-5
TGTGCCAGCGAGGGGCGGCGCGCGAACACCGGGGAGCTGTTTTTT CASEGRRANTGELFF . TRBJ2-2 . TRBV28
TGTGCCAGCAGCGTAGATACAAGGAACACTGAAGCTTTCTTT CASSVDTRNTEAFF few TRBJ1-1 . TRBV9
TGTGCCAGCAGTTTTTCCAGCGGGGGGCCCAACTCCTACGAGCAGTACTTC CASSFSSGGPNSYEQYF . TRBJ2-7 TRBD2 TRBV28
TGTGCCAGCAGCGTAGAAAGCCCCGGGACAGGCTTCGGAGGGACTGAAGCTTTCTTT CASSVESPGTGFGGTEAFF . TRBJ1-1 TRBD1 TRBV9
TGTGCCAGTAGTACGGGGGACAGCTGGGGCACTGAAGCTTTCTTT CASSTGDSWGTEAFF . TRBJ1-1 TRBD1 TRBV19
TGTGCCAGCAGTTTTAGGGGGAATGGCTACACCTTC CASSFRGNGYTF . TRBJ1-2 . TRBV28
TGTGCCAGCAGCTCAATAGTAGGGGTTCACGGCACTGAAGCTTTCTTT CASSSIVGVHGTEAFF . TRBJ1-1 . TRBV7-9
TGTGCCAGCAGCCCCACAGGGGGGATTTACAATGAGCAGTTCTTC CASSPTGGIYNEQFF once TRBJ2-1 TRBD1 TRBV28
TGCAGCGTTGCGGGACAGGGTGACACCGGGGAGCTGTTTTTT CSVAGQGDTGELFF . TRBJ2-2 TRBD1 TRBV29-1
TGTGCCAGCTCACCCCGCCCTGGGAGCACAGATACGCAGTATTTT CASSPRPGSTDTQYF . TRBJ2-3 . TRBV18
TGTGCCTGGAGTAGGTGGTCAAACCAAGAGACCCAGTACTTC CAWSRWSNQETQYF . TRBJ2-5 . TRBV30
TGTGCCAGCAGGCGACAGGGAGCTAACTATGGCTACACCTTC CASRRQGANYGYTF . TRBJ1-2 TRBD1 TRBV2
TGTGCCATCAGTGAGTCGATCCAGGGGGCGAATGGCTACACCTTC CAISESIQGANGYTF . TRBJ1-2 TRBD1 TRBV10-3
TGCGCCAGCAGCTTGACCGGGGGAGGCACTGAAGCTTTCTTT CASSLTGGGTEAFF . TRBJ1-1 . TRBV5-1
TGTGCCAGTAGTATAGGGCCGACATACTACAATGAGCAGTTCTTC CASSIGPTYYNEQFF . TRBJ2-1 . TRBV19
TGTGCCAGCAGCCCTCGGGACCTCCGAACGGCTGGAAACACCATATATTTT CASSPRDLRTAGNTIYF . TRBJ1-3 . TRBV9
TGTGCCAGCAGTGAAAATCCCCAAGGAGGCATTCAGTACTTC CASSENPQGGIQYF . TRBJ2-4 . TRBV2
TGTGCCTGGAGCGTCGGGACTAGGGTCTCCGGGGAGCTGTTTTTT CAWSVGTRVSGELFF . TRBJ2-2 TRBD2 TRBV30
TGTGCCAGCAGCGCAGAGACAGGTATATACGAGCAGTACTTC CASSAETGIYEQYF . TRBJ2-7 . TRBV11-1
TGTGCCAGTAGTATACAGGGGAGCGGCACTGAAGCTTTCTTT CASSIQGSGTEAFF . TRBJ1-1 . TRBV19
TGTGCCTCGAAACTGGGGACACTTACCTACGAGCAGTACTTC CASKLGTLTYEQYF . TRBJ2-7 . TRBV6-5
TGTGCCAGTTCCGGGACAGGGGGGCAGTTTGGTGGCTACACCTTC CASSGTGGQFGGYTF . TRBJ1-2 TRBD1 TRBV19
TGTGCCACCAGCAGATCGCAGGGGCCGAGCTCCTATAATTCACCCCTCCACTTT CATSRSQGPSSYNSPLHF . TRBJ1-6 . TRBV15
TGCGCCAGCAGTCTAGGAGGTCCCGCTGAAGCTTTCTTT CASSLGGPAEAFF . TRBJ1-1 . TRBV5-1
TGTGCCAGCAGCTTAGACAGAGCCGGAAACACCATATATTTT CASSLDRAGNTIYF few TRBJ1-3 . TRBV7-2
TGTGCCAGCAGCTTAGTCAGCGGTCAGCCCCAGCATTTT CASSLVSGQPQHF . TRBJ1-5 . TRBV7-2
TGTGCCAGTAGTATCCTAACAGGGAATTCACCCCTCCACTTT CASSILTGNSPLHF . TRBJ1-6 . TRBV19
TGTGCCAGCAGTTACCTGACTAGCGGGGGGTCAGAGCAGTTCTTC CASSYLTSGGSEQFF . TRBJ2-1 TRBD2 TRBV6-5
TGTGCCAGCAGCCAAGAGCTACAGGGGACTAACTATGGCTACACCTTC CASSQELQGTNYGYTF . TRBJ1-2 TRBD1 TRBV4-2
TGTGCCAGTAGGAAAAGACAGGGATCTTCAACTGAAGCTTTCTTT CASRKRQGSSTEAFF . TRBJ1-1 TRBD1 TRBV19
TGTGCCAGTAGCAAATACGCGACAGGCCTTGATGGCTACACCTTC CASSKYATGLDGYTF . TRBJ1-2 . TRBV19
TGTGCCTGGAGTGTAGGACAGCGCATTAGCTCCTATAATTCGCCCCTCCACTTT CAWSVGQRISSYNSPLHF . TRBJ1-6 . TRBV30
TGTGCCAGCAGCTTAGTCGGGACAGGCTACGAGCAGTACTTC CASSLVGTGYEQYF . TRBJ2-7 TRBD1 TRBV7-8
TGTGCCAGTAGTTCGGGTGAGACCCAGTACTTC CASSSGETQYF . TRBJ2-5 . TRBV19
TGTGCCAGCAGCTTAGGTTGGCAACACACTGAAGCTTTCTTT CASSLGWQHTEAFF . TRBJ1-1 . TRBV7-9
TGTGCCAGCAGCTCGGACAGGGCGAACACTGAAGCTTTCTTT CASSSDRANTEAFF . TRBJ1-1 TRBD1 TRBV9
TGCGCCAGCAGCCAGGACCACTATCGACAGAGGACGAGTATCCTAGCCAAAAACATTCAGTACTTC CASSQDHYRQRTSILAKNIQYF once TRBJ2-4 . TRBV4-1
TGTGCCAGTAGTATCAGGGGACTAGCGGGGGTGCTAAACTCAGATACGCAGTATTTT CASSIRGLAGVLNSDTQYF . TRBJ2-3 TRBD2 TRBV19